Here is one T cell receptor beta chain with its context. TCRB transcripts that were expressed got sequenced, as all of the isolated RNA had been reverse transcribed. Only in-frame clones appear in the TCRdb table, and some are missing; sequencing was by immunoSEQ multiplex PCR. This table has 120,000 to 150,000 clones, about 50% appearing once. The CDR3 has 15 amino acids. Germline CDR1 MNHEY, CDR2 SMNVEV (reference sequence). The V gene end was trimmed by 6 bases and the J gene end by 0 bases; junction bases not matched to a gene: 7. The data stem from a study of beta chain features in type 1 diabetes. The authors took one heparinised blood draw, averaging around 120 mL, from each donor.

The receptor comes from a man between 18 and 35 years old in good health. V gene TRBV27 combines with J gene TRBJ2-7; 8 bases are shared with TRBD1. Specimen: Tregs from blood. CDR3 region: CASRRAGTGSYEQYF. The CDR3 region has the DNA TGTGCCAGCAGGCGGGCCGGGACAGGCTCCTACGAGCAGTACTTC.